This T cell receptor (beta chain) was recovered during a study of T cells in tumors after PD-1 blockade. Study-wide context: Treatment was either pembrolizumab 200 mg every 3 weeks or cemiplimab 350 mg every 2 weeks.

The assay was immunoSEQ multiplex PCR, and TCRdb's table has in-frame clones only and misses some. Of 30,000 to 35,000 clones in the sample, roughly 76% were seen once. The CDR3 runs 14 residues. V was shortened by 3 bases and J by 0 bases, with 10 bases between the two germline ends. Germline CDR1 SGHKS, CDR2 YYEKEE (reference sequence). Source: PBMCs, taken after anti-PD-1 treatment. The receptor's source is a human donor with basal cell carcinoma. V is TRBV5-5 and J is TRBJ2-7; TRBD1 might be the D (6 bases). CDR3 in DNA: TGTGCCAGCAGCTCGAGGACAGTCTCCTACGAGCAGTACTTC. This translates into CASSSRTVSYEQYF.